A single sample gave rise to the 32 T cell receptor beta chains below, sequenced in a study of blood T cell repertoires in COVID-19. Assay: immunoSEQ multiplex PCR; the TCRdb copy retains only in-frame clones and omits some. Seen here are about 210,000 clones, 82% observed once, and the top ten hold roughly 12%. The sample consisted of peripheral blood. The receptors derive from a woman aged 35 to 49 with acute or convalescent COVID-19.

The genes are TRBV1 and TRBJ2-3; the D segment call TRBD2 is taken from the table without a DNA check. TRBV1 is noted as a pseudogene. The CDR3 contains 15 residues. CDR3 bases: TGCACCAGCAGCCGTCGCAGCGGGTACACAGATACGCAGTATTTT. Protein product: CTSSRRSGYTDTQYF.

This rearrangement joins TRBV5-5 to TRBJ2-7; D may be TRBD1 (5 bases). CDR1 and CDR2 from the germline V gene are SGHKS and YYEKEE (reference sequence). V was trimmed by 0 bases and J by 2 bases, leaving 12 bases between them. The CDR3 spans 15 residues. The CDR3 bases are TGTGCCAGCAGCTTGGTGGGGCAACCCACCTACGAGCAGTACTTC. It codes for CASSLVGQPTYEQYF.

The chain uses TRBV10-3 and TRBJ1-1; TRBD1 matches at 8 bases. Germline CDR1 reads ENHRY; CDR2 reads SYGVKD. The V and J ends lost 0 bases and 0 bases, in that order; junction bases with no gene match: 6. CDR3 size: 17 residues. For the CDR3, the DNA is TGTGCCATCAGTGAGTCGGGGACAGGAAACATGAACACTGAAGCTTTCTTT. This sequence encodes CAISESGTGNMNTEAFF.

This clone was observed a single time. CDR3 sequence reads: CASSPRGANEKLFF. CDR3 DNA sequence: TGTGCCAGCTCCCCCCGGGGGGCTAATGAAAAACTGTTTTTT. This chain joins TRBV27 and TRBJ1-4, with D maybe TRBD1 (5 bases). The CDR3 totals 14 residues. Germline CDR1 reads MNHEY; CDR2 reads SMNVEV (reference sequence). The V end lost 8 bases, the J end lost 3 bases, and 13 bases lay between the germline ends.

The chain combines TRBV2 with TRBJ2-3; 10 bases fit TRBD2. V shed 1 base, J shed 3 bases, and the junction held 4 bases outside the gene matches. CDR1 is SNHLY, CDR2 FYNNEI, per germline. The CDR3 is 16 residues long. CDR3 nucleotides: TGTGCCAGCAGTGAAGAAAAGCGGGAGGGGACAGATACGCAGTATTTT. Protein product: CASSEEKREGTDTQYF.

The chain has TRBV5-6 and TRBJ1-6; 9 nucleotides line up with TRBD1. Trimming at V came to 1 base and at J to 7 bases, leaving 6 bases not matched to a gene. The CDR3 has 16 amino acids. The V gene's germline CDR1 is SGHDT and CDR2 YYEEEE. The DNA for the CDR3 is TGTGCCAGCAGCTTGAGGACAGGGGTTGGGAATTCACCCCTCCACTTT. Translated: CASSLRTGVGNSPLHF. The full variable domain, with the rest looked up from reference TRBV5-6 and TRBJ1-6, is DAGVTQSPTHLIKTRGQQVTLRCSPKSGHDTVSWYQQALGQGPQFIFQYYEEEERQRGNFPDRFSGHQFPNYSSELNVNALLLGDSALYLCASSLRTGVGNSPLHFGNGTRLTVT.

The chain recombines TRBV6-2 or TRBV6-3 with TRBJ2-1, with 7 bases aligning to TRBD2. CDR3 length: 16 amino acids. The germline V gene encodes CDR1 MNHEY and CDR2 SVGEGT. V trimming: 0 bases; J trimming: 3 bases; junction bases outside the gene matches: 5. The CDR3, as DNA: TGTGCCAGCAGTTACTCGTCGGGGGAGGGCTACAATGAGCAGTTCTTC. It codes for CASSYSSGEGYNEQFF.

The genes are TRBV3-1 (or the pseudogene TRBV3-2) and TRBJ2-7, with 9 bases that match TRBD2. J was trimmed by 3 bases and V by 4 bases; bases with no gene match: 7. The CDR3 runs to 15 residues. Germline V gene sequence: CDR1 LGHDT, CDR2 YNNKEL (reference sequence). DNA of the CDR3: TGTGCCAGCAGCCGACCGACTAGCGGATACTACGAGCAGTACTTC. It translates to CASSRPTSGYYEQYF.

This chain links TRBV5-6 with TRBJ2-7; D may be TRBD1 (5 bases). The CDR3 runs to 14 residues. The V and J ends lost 1 base and 1 base respectively, with 9 bases between them. Germline CDR1 and CDR2: SGHDT and YYEEEE. The CDR3 region is CASSLPAGSYEQYF. The CDR3 bases are TGTGCCAGCAGCTTGCCGGCAGGGTCCTACGAGCAGTACTTC.

V and J are TRBV13 and TRBJ1-2; D unresolved. Trimming cost V 5 bases and J 4 bases, with 23 bases left between them. Germline V gene data show CDR1 as PRHDT and CDR2 as FYEKMQ (reference sequence). The CDR3 has 17 amino acids. The CDR3 here is CASSTRQRVPLIYGYTF. The CDR3 DNA reads as TGTGCCAGCAGCACCCGGCAGAGGGTTCCTCTCATCTATGGCTACACCTTC.

V and J are TRBV5-1 and TRBJ2-7; 9 nucleotides agree with TRBD1. Germline trimming cut 4 bases from V and 6 bases from J; bases unmatched to any gene: 8. This CDR3 has 14 residues. Per the germline V gene, CDR1 is SGHRS and CDR2 is YFSETQ. The CDR3 DNA follows: TGCGCCAGCAGCCCCTGGACAGGGGCGGGCGAGCAGTACTTC. Its translation is CASSPWTGAGEQYF.

This clone was seen once. V usage is TRBV9 and J usage is TRBJ2-1; a weak D match, TRBD2 (5 bases). The germline CDR1 and CDR2 sequences are SGDLS and YYNGEE. Trimming took off 3 bases at V and 0 bases at J, with 10 bases between the two ends. The length of the CDR3 is 15 residues. CDR3 nucleotides: TGTGCCAGCAGCGCACTTGGGAGCTCCTACAATGAGCAGTTCTTC. Protein: CASSALGSSYNEQFF. Variable domain in full (rest from reference TRBV9 and TRBJ2-1): DSGVTQTPKHLITATGQRVTLRCSPRSGDLSVYWYQQSLDQGLQFLIQYYNGEERAKGNILERFSAQQFPDLHSELNLSSLELGDSALYFCASSALGSSYNEQFFGPGTRLTVL.

V is TRBV5-1 and J is TRBJ1-2; D is ambiguous. Trimming stripped 2 bases from V and 2 bases from J, with 13 bases between. The CDR3 is 15 residues long. Per germline, CDR1 SGHRS and CDR2 YFSETQ. CDR3 bases: TGCGCCAGCAGCTTCGGTACGAGAGGGAACTATGGCTACACCTTC. This codes for CASSFGTRGNYGYTF. Supplemented by reference TRBV5-1 and TRBJ1-2, the full variable domain reads KAGVTQTPRYLIKTRGQQVTLSCSPISGHRSVSWYQQTPGQGLQFLFEYFSETQRNKGNFPGRFSGRQFSNSRSEMNVSTLELGDSALYLCASSFGTRGNYGYTFGSGTRLTVV.

The gene calls are TRBV2 and TRBJ2-5, with a possible D match to TRBD1 (7 bases). V shed 6 bases and J shed 3 bases, with 11 bases lying between them. There are 13 residues in the CDR3. Germline CDR1 reads SNHLY; CDR2 reads FYNNEI. The CDR3 bases are TGTGCCAGCAGAAGCAGGGGGGAAGAGACCCAGTACTTC. Its translation: CASRSRGEETQYF. The complete variable domain, with remaining parts taken from reference TRBV2 and TRBJ2-5, reads EPEVTQTPSHQVTQMGQEVILRCVPISNHLYFYWYRQILGQKVEFLVSFYNNEISEKSEIFDDQFSVERPDGSNFTLKIRSTKLEDSAMYFCASRSRGEETQYFGPGTRLLVL.

The count of this clone is one. V and J are TRBV19 and TRBJ2-4; 7 bases map to TRBD2. With V trimmed by 7 bases and J by 8 bases, 11 bases remained unmatched. Per the germline V gene, CDR1 is LNHDA and CDR2 is SQIVND (reference sequence). CDR3 length: 14 residues. The CDR3 DNA reads as TGTGCCAGTAATCATCCGGGAGGTCAGGACATTCAGTACTTC. This sequence encodes CASNHPGGQDIQYF.

CDR3 region: CASSPLLGTSGDPSTDTQYF. The CDR3 DNA reads TGTGCCAGCAGCCCCCTTCTGGGGACGAGCGGGGACCCTAGCACAGATACGCAGTATTTT. This rearrangement joins TRBV13 to TRBJ2-3; the match to TRBD2 covers 7 bases. The CDR3 extends over 20 amino acids. The V gene's germline CDR1 is PRHDT and CDR2 FYEKMQ (reference sequence). With V trimmed by 5 bases and J by 0 bases, 20 bases remained unmatched.

The chain employs TRBV18 and TRBJ1-5; a weak D match, TRBD1 (6 bases). V dropped 2 bases and J dropped 3 bases, with 8 bases sitting between them. CDR1 is KGHSH, CDR2 LQKENI, per germline. The CDR3 loop spans 14 amino acids. The CDR3: CASSPTGNNQPQHF. The CDR3 region has the DNA TGTGCCAGCTCACCAACAGGGAACAATCAGCCCCAGCATTTT.

This clone was seen only a few times. The chain carries TRBV6-1 and TRBJ2-7; D is uncertain. The CDR3 spans 12 residues. V dropped 2 bases and J dropped 9 bases, with 11 bases sitting between them. Germline CDR1 MNHNS, CDR2 SASEGT. CDR3 sequence reads: CASSETSPGQYF. DNA of the CDR3: TGTGCCAGCAGTGAAACGTCCCCCGGGCAGTACTTC.

The chain has TRBV7-3 and TRBJ2-2, with TRBD2 matching over 7 bases. The CDR3 sequence is 13 residues long. J gave up 7 bases and V 8 bases, and 7 bases lay outside the gene matches. Germline V gene sequence: CDR1 SGHTA, CDR2 FQGTGA. The CDR3 loop reads CASQGLRDGELFF. The CDR3 DNA reads as TGTGCCAGCCAGGGACTAAGGGACGGGGAGCTGTTTTTT.

The chain combines TRBV19 with TRBJ2-1, with 7 positions matching TRBD2. The ends lost 4 bases at V and 6 bases at J; junction bases unmatched: 9. CDR3 size: 15 residues. Germline V gives CDR1 LNHDA, CDR2 SQIVND (reference sequence). CDR3 coding DNA: TGTGCCAGTAGTACCCAGCGGGAAGTGGGCAATGAGCAGTTCTTC. This gives the protein CASSTQREVGNEQFF.

The J gene is TRBJ2-7, the V gene TRBV2; tentatively, D is TRBD2 (5 bases). The length of the CDR3 is 13 residues. Germline V gene lookup returns CDR1 SNHLY and CDR2 FYNNEI. Trimming removed 1 base at V and 7 bases at J, with 11 bases between. The CDR3: CASSEGLAGEQYF. The DNA of the CDR3 is TGTGCCAGCAGTGAAGGGCTAGCCGGAGAGCAGTACTTC.

The genes are TRBV12-3 or TRBV12-4 and TRBJ1-1, with a possible D match to TRBD1 (5 bases). The CDR3 runs to 13 residues. The V end was cut by 4 bases, the J end by 7 bases, with 13 bases between. The CDR3 region has the DNA TGTGCCAGCAGTTCGCTTGGGGCCAGTGAAGCTTTCTTT. Protein product: CASSSLGASEAFF.

This sequence joins TRBV5-1 and TRBJ2-1; the match to TRBD2 covers 11 bases. J gave up 5 bases and V 1 base, and 11 bases lay outside the gene matches. CDR1 SGHRS and CDR2 YFSETQ come from the germline V gene. CDR3 length: 18 residues. For the CDR3, the DNA is TGCGCCAGCAGCTTGTTCGGGAGTACTAGCGGGAGCCACAATGAGCAGTTCTTC. This sequence encodes CASSLFGSTSGSHNEQFF.

The rearrangement links TRBV5-4 to TRBJ2-7; weak D call: TRBD1 (5 bases). The CDR3 is made up of 14 amino acids. The germline V gene has CDR1 SGHNT and CDR2 YYREEE (reference sequence). Trimming cost V 1 base and J 2 bases, with 10 bases left between them. CDR3 DNA sequence: TGTGCCAGCAGCTTGACAGGACGGGCCTACGAGCAGTACTTC. This sequence encodes CASSLTGRAYEQYF. Using reference TRBV5-4 and TRBJ2-7 for the parts outside the CDR3, the full variable domain is ETGVTQSPTHLIKTRGQQVTLRCSSQSGHNTVSWYQQALGQGPQFIFQYYREEENGRGNFPPRFSGLQFPNYSSELNVNALELDDSALYLCASSLTGRAYEQYFGPGTRLTVT.

For the CDR3, the DNA is TGTGCCAGCAGTCTGGGAGGGTACGATTCACCCCTCCACTTT. Residues: CASSLGGYDSPLHF. The rearrangement links TRBV6-5 to TRBJ1-6; D is uncertain. In germline, CDR1 is MNHEY, CDR2 SVGAGI. V lost 5 bases to trimming and J lost 8 bases, with 13 bases between them. This CDR3 has 14 residues.

This rearrangement joins TRBV4-1 to TRBJ1-2, with TRBD1 matching over 11 bases. The CDR3 is made up of 17 amino acids. V gave up 0 bases and J gave up 4 bases; unmatched junction bases: 7. Germline loops: CDR1 MGHRA, CDR2 YSYEKL. CDR3 DNA sequence: TGCGCCAGCAGCCAAGACCCGTTGGACAGGGGGCCCTATGGCTACACCTTC. Encoded protein: CASSQDPLDRGPYGYTF.

This chain links TRBV5-5 with TRBJ1-4; maybe TRBD1 (6 bases). V was trimmed by 5 bases and J by 0 bases, leaving 11 bases between them. From germline, CDR1 is SGHKS and CDR2 YYEKEE (reference sequence). This CDR3 spans 15 amino acids. Written as DNA, the CDR3 is TGTGCCAGCAGTGAAACAGGGACAACTAATGAAAAACTGTTTTTT. Its protein product is CASSETGTTNEKLFF. Full variable domain (outside the CDR3, taken from reference TRBV5-5 and TRBJ1-4): DAGVTQSPTHLIKTRGQQVTLRCSPISGHKSVSWYQQVLGQGPQFIFQYYEKEERGRGNFPDRFSARQFPNYSSELNVNALLLGDSALYLCASSETGTTNEKLFFGSGTQLSVL.

The chain joins TRBV12-3 or TRBV12-4 to TRBJ2-7, with unresolved D. The CDR3 totals 12 residues. The germline V and J ends were trimmed by 1 base and 3 bases, with 4 bases remaining between them. DNA of the CDR3: TGTGCCAGCAGTTTAGATAGCTACGAGCAGTACTTC. Protein sequence: CASSLDSYEQYF.

CDR3 residues: CASSLGQASRTDTQYF. CDR3 coding DNA: TGTGCCAGCAGCTTGGGCCAGGCTAGCCGCACAGATACGCAGTATTTT. V is TRBV7-2 and J is TRBJ2-3, with D perhaps TRBD2 (5 bases). Germline V CDR1 and CDR2: SGHTA, FQGNSA. With 3 bases removed from V and 1 base from J, the gap between germline ends came to 14 bases. This CDR3 spans 16 amino acids.

The rearrangement uses TRBV5-1 and TRBJ2-7; TRBD1 matches at 7 bases. After removal of 0 bases from V and 6 bases from J, the junction contained 6 bases not matched to a gene. CDR3 size: 14 residues. The germline gives CDR1 SGHRS, CDR2 YFSETQ. CDR3 DNA sequence: TGCGCCAGCAGCTTGGAAGGGGGCTGGGGCGAGCAGTACTTC. This gives the protein CASSLEGGWGEQYF.

The V and J genes are TRBV7-6 and TRBJ2-1, with 12 bases lining up with TRBD2. V lost 0 bases, J lost 10 bases, and 4 bases stayed unmatched. The CDR3 totals 15 residues. Germline CDR1 reads SGHVS; CDR2 reads FNYEAQ. The CDR3 loop reads CASSLAASGRGEQFF. Written as DNA, the CDR3 is TGTGCCAGCAGCTTAGCGGCTAGCGGGAGGGGGGAGCAGTTCTTC.

The rearrangement uses TRBV11-3 and TRBJ2-1, with D tentatively TRBD2 (5 bases). Trimming stripped 0 bases from V and 15 bases from J, with 12 bases between. Germline V lookup: CDR1 SGHNT, CDR2 YENEEA. This CDR3 comprises 12 residues. The CDR3 sequence: CASSLDHRELFF. In DNA, the CDR3 is TGTGCCAGCAGCTTAGATCACCGGGAATTGTTCTTC. The complete variable domain, with remaining parts taken from reference TRBV11-3 and TRBJ2-1, reads EAGVVQSPRYKIIEKKQPVAFWCNPISGHNTLYWYLQNLGQGPELLIRYENEEAVDDSQLPKDRFSAERLKGVDSTLKIQPAELGDSAVYLCASSLDHRELFFGPGTRLTVL.